This T cell receptor beta chain was recorded in a study of regulatory T cells in long-lasting Graves disease. Study findings and constraints: Under persistent disease, TRBV28, TRBJ1-2 and TRBJ2-5 were used preferentially. Patients with persistent Graves' had lower TCR diversity than newly diagnosed patients.

Assembly of TCR beta libraries relied on iRepertoire HTBI primers together with Arm-PCR of CDR3 regions. Via MiXCR, TCRdb re-called the multiplex PCR reads, giving one row per CDR3 protein. The data contain 400,000 to 450,000 distinct CDR3 sequences, 16% of them singletons. With respect to this clonotype: No antigen is known for it. One end of the junction is discordant with germline, which a read error may explain.

Time point described: newly diagnosed GD, antithyroid drugs for less than 3 months. Preparation of the TCR library used RNA extracted from PBMCs. Germline CDR1 and CDR2: GTSNPN and SVGIG (reference sequence). This CDR3 contains 13 residues. This sample also appeared in a second study, on T cells in Graves' hyperthyroidism and ophthalmopathy. This second study notes: Researchers ran a first-round RT-PCR on the TCR CDR3 using the HTBI primer set. Ophthalmopathy was distinguished from stable hyperthyroidism by 13 V-J signatures.

The receptor comes from a woman aged 25 to 39 with Graves disease. The source was peripheral blood mononuclear cells (PBMCs), collected at new diagnosis, from a patient treated with antithyroid drugs. The rearrangement uses TRBV30 and TRBJ2-7, with 13 bases that match TRBD2. CDR3 sequence: CAWTSGGSYEQYF. In DNA form, the CDR3 reads TGTGCTTGGACTAGCGGGGGCTCCTACGAGCAGTACTTC.